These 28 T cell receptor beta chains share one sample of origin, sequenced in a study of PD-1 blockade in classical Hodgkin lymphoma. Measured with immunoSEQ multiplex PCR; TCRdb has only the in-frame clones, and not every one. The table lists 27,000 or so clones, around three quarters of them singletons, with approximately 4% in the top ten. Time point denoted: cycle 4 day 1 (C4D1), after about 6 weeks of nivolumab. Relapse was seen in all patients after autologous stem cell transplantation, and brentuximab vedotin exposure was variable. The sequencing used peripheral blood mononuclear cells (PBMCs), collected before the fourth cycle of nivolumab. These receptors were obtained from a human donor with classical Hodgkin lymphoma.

Here the CDR3 reads CASTFGLAGETQYF. The CDR3, as DNA: TGTGCCAGCACCTTCGGACTAGCGGGAGAGACCCAGTACTTC. This sequence joins TRBV2 and TRBJ2-5; TRBD2 matches at 11 bases. Trimming removed 7 bases from V and 4 bases from J; junction bases left unmatched: 5. There are 14 residues in the CDR3. Germline assignment: CDR1 SNHLY and CDR2 FYNNEI.

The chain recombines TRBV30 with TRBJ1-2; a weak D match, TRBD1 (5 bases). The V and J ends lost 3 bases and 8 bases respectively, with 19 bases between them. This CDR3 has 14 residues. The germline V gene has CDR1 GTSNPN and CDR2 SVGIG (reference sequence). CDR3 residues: CAWRKRTLGVGYTF. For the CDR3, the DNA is TGTGCCTGGAGGAAACGGACCCTGGGGGTAGGCTACACCTTC.

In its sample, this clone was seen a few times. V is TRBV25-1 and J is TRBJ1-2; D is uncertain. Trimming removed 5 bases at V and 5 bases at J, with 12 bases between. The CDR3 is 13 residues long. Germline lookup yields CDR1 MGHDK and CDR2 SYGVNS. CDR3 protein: CASSRGLGYGYTF. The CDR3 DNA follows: TGTGCCAGCAGTCGAGGCCTGGGGTATGGCTACACCTTC.

Written as DNA, the CDR3 is TGTGCCAGCAGTTACTCCGGTAGCAATCAGCCCCAGCATTTT. Protein: CASSYSGSNQPQHF. This chain links TRBV6-5 with TRBJ1-5; no reliable D call. Germline assignment: CDR1 MNHEY and CDR2 SVGAGI. CDR3 length: 14 amino acids. V gave up 0 bases and J gave up 0 bases, with 3 bases separating them.

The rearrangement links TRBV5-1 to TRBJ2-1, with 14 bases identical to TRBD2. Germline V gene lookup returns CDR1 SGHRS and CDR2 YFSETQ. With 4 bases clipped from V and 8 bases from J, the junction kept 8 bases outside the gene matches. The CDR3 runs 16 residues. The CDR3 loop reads CASSMPGLAGVDEQFF. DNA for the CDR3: TGCGCCAGCAGCATGCCGGGACTAGCGGGAGTGGATGAGCAGTTCTTC.

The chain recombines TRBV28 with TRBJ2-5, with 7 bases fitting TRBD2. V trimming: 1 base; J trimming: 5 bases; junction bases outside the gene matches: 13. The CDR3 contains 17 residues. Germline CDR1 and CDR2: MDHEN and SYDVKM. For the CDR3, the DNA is TGTGCCAGCAGTTTATCCGGCGCGGGAGTAAAGAGGGAGACCCAGTACTTC. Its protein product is CASSLSGAGVKRETQYF.

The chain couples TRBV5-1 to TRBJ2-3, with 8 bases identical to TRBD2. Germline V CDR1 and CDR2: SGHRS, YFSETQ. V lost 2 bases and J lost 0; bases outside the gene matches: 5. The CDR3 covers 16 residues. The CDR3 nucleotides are TGCGCCAGCAGCTTATTAGCGGGGACTAGCACAGATACGCAGTATTTT. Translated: CASSLLAGTSTDTQYF.

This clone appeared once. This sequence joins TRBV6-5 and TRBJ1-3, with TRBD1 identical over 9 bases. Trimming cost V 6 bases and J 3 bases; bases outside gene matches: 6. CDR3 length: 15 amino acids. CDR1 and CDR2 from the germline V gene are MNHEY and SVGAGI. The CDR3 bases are TGTGCCAGCAGGCCCACAGGGGGCTATGGAAACACCATATATTTT. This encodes CASRPTGGYGNTIYF.

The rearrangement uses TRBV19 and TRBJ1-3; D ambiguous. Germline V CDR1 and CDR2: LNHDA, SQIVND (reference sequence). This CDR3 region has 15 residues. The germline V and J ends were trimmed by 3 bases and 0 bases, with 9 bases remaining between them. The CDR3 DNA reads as TGTGCCAGTAGTATGTCGTTGTTCTCTGGAAACACCATATATTTT. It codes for CASSMSLFSGNTIYF.

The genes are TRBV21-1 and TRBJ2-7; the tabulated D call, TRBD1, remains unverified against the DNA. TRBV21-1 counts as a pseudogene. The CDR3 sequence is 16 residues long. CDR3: CASSKFKGTAIYEQYF. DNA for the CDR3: TGTGCCAGCAGCAAATTTAAAGGGACAGCTATATACGAGCAGTACTTC.

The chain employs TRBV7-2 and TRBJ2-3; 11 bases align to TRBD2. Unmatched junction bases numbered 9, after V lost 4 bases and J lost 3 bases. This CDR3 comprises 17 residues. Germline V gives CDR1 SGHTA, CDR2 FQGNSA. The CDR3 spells CASSSLVIAGGTDTQYF. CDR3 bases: TGTGCCAGCAGCTCCCTCGTGATAGCGGGGGGGACAGATACGCAGTATTTT.

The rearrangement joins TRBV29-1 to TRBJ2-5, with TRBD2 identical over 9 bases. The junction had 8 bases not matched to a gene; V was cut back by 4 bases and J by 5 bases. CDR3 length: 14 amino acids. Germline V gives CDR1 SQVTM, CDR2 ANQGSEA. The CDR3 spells CSVGRREGLETQYF. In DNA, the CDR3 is TGCAGCGTTGGAAGGCGGGAGGGCCTGGAGACCCAGTACTTC. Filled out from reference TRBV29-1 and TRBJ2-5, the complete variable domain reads SAVISQKPSRDICQRGTSLTIQCQVDSQVTMMFWYRQQPGQSLTLIATANQGSEATYESGFVIDKFPISRPNLTFSTLTVSNMSPEDSSIYLCSVGRREGLETQYFGPGTRLLVL.

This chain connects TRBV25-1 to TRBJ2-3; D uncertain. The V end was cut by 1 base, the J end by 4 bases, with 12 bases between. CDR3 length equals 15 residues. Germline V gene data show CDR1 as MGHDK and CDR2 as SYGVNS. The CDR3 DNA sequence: TGTGCCAGCAGTGAATTTAGGAGCTGGGCAGATACGCAGTATTTT. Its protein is CASSEFRSWADTQYF.

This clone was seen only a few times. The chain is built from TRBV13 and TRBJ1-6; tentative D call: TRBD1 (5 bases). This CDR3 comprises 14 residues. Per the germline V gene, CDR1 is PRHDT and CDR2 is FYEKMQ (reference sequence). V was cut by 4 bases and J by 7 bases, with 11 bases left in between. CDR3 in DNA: TGTGCCAGCAGCTCGGGACCGATAAATTCACCCCTCCACTTT. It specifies CASSSGPINSPLHF.

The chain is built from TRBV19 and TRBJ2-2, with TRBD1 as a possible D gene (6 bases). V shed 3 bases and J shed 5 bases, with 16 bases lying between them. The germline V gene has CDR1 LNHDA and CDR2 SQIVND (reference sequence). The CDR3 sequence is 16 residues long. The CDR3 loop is CASSIMAGELTGELFF. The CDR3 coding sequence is TGTGCCAGTAGTATTATGGCAGGGGAGTTGACCGGGGAGCTGTTTTTT.

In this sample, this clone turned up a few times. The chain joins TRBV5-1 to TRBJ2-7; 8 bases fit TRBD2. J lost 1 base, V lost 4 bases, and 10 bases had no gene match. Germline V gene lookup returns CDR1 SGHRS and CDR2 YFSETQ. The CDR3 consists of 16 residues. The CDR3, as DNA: TGCGCCAGCAGCCTCGGGCGGACTAGCTTATCCTACGAGCAGTACTTC. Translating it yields CASSLGRTSLSYEQYF.

CDR3 in amino acids: CASSLAGMNTEAFF. As DNA, the CDR3 is TGTGCCAGCAGCTTGGCAGGAATGAACACTGAAGCTTTCTTT. The rearrangement links TRBV5-4 to TRBJ1-1, with D unclear. The CDR3 has 14 residues. Deletions cut 0 bases from V and 0 bases from J, with 6 bases between. CDR1 SGHNT and CDR2 YYREEE come from the germline V gene (reference sequence).

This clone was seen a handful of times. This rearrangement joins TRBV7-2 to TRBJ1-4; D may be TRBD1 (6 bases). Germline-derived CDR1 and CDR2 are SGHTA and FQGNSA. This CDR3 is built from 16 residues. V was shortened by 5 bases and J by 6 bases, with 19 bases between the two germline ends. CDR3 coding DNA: TGTGCCAGCAGCGCGCTCTGGGGGCGGACTGATGAAAAACTGTTTTTT. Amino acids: CASSALWGRTDEKLFF.

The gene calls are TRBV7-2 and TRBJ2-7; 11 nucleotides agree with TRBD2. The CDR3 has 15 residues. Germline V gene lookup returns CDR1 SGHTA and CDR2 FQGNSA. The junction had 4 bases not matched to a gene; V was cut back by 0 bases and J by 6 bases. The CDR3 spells CASSLASGGAGEQYF. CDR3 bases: TGTGCCAGCAGCTTAGCTAGCGGGGGGGCCGGCGAGCAGTACTTC. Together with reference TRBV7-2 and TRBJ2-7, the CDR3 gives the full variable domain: GAGVSQSPSNKVTEKGKDVELRCDPISGHTALYWYRQSLGQGLEFLIYFQGNSAPDKSGLPSDRFSAERTGGSVSTLTIQRTQQEDSAVYLCASSLASGGAGEQYFGPGTRLTVT.

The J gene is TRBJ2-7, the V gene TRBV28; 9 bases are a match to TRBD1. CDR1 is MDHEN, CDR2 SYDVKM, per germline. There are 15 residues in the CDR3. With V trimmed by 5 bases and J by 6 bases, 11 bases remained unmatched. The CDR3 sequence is CASSLRDREIGEQYF. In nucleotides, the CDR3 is TGTGCCAGCAGTCTTCGGGACAGGGAGATTGGCGAGCAGTACTTC.

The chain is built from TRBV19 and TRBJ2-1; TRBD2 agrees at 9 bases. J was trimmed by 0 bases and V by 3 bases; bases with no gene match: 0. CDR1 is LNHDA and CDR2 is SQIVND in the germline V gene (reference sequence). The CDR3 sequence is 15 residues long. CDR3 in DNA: TGTGCCAGTAGTATTAGCGGGAGCTCCTACAATGAGCAGTTCTTC. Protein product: CASSISGSSYNEQFF.

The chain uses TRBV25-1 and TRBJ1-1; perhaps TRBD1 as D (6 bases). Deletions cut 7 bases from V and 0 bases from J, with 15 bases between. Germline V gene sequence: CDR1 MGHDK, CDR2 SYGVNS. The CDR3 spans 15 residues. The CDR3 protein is CASTPLGGLNTEAFF. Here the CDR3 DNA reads TGTGCCAGCACCCCTCTGGGGGGCTTGAACACTGAAGCTTTCTTT.

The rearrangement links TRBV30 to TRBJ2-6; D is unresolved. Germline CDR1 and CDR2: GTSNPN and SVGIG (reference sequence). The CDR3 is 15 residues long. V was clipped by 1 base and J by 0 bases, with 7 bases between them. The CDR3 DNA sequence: TGTGCCTGGAGTGGACTCAGCTCTGGGGCCAACGTCCTGACTTTC. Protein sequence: CAWSGLSSGANVLTF.

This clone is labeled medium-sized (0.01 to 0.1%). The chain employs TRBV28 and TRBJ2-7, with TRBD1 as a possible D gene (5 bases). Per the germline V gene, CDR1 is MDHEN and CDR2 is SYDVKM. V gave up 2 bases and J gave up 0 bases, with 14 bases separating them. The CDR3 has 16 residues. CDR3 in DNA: TGTGCCAGCAGTTTACAGGGCGGACGGAGCTCCTACGAGCAGTACTTC. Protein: CASSLQGGRSSYEQYF.

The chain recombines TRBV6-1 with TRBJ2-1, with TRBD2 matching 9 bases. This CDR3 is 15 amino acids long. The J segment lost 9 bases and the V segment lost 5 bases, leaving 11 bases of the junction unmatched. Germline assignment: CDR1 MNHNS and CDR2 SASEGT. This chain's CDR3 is CASSSIAGEEGEQFF. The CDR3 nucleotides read TGTGCCAGCAGTTCCATAGCGGGAGAGGAGGGTGAGCAGTTCTTC.

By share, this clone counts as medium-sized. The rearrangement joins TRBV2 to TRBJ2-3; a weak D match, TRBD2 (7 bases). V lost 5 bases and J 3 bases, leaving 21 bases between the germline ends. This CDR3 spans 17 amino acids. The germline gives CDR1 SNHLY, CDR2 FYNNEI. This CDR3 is CASSPGGLFPGTDTQYF. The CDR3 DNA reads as TGTGCCAGCAGTCCCGGGGGGCTATTCCCCGGGACAGATACGCAGTATTTT.

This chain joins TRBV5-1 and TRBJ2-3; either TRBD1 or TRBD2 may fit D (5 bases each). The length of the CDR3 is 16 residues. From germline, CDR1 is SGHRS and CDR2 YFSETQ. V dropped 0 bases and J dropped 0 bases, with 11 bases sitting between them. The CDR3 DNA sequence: TGCGCCAGCAGCTTGGCCGTCGGGACGAGCACAGATACGCAGTATTTT. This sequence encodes CASSLAVGTSTDTQYF.

The CDR3 region is CAISEGTSGRNKETQYF. In DNA, the CDR3 is TGTGCCATCTCTGAAGGGACTAGCGGGAGGAATAAAGAGACCCAGTACTTC. The chain is built from TRBV10-3 and TRBJ2-5; 15 bases fit TRBD2. The CDR3 is 17 amino acids. V lost 8 bases to trimming and J lost 3 bases; unmatched junction nucleotides: 10. Germline V gene data show CDR1 as ENHRY and CDR2 as SYGVKD.